One sample yielded the 29 T cell receptor beta chains listed below, sequenced in a study of molecular identifiers for immune sequencing clone quantification. A single record per CDR3 protein comes from TCRdb applying MiXCR to the PCR reads. The sample consists of hundreds of thousands of distinct CDR3 sequences, over 25% of them appearing once. The specimen was naive CD8+ T cells from blood, with Jurkat cell RNA spiked in. As to subset: FACS-sorted CD8+CD4-CCR7+CD45RA+ naive T cells. Every receptor here comes from a human donor in good health. Some libraries in this study had Jurkat cell RNA spiked in.

This clonotype was recorded a few times. The V gene is TRBV20-1, the J gene TRBJ1-6, with D possibly being TRBD1 (5 bases). The V and J ends lost 6 bases and 7 bases respectively, with 19 bases between them. The CDR3 loop spans 15 amino acids. CDR1 is DFQATT and CDR2 is SNEGSKA in the germline V gene (reference sequence). The CDR3 DNA sequence: TGCAGTGCACCGTCGAACGGACGGGGCAATTCACCCCTCCACTTT. This translates into CSAPSNGRGNSPLHF.

This clonotype showed up just a few times. The chain combines TRBV4-1 with TRBJ1-1; D remains ambiguous. CDR3 length: 17 residues. The V end lost 4 bases, the J end lost 4 bases, and 22 bases lay between the germline ends. Germline CDR1 and CDR2: MGHRA and YSYEKL. The CDR3: CASSPLWVSFTGTEAFF. The DNA for the CDR3 is TGCGCCAGCAGCCCCCTCTGGGTCAGTTTTACGGGCACTGAAGCTTTCTTT.

The gene calls are TRBV9 and TRBJ2-1, with 13 bases matching TRBD2. Germline values: CDR1 SGDLS, CDR2 YYNGEE. Trimming cost V 4 bases and J 0 bases; bases outside gene matches: 7. The CDR3 is 18 residues long. For the CDR3, the DNA is TGTGCCAGCAGCCCCCGCGGGACTAGCGGGGTCTCCTACAATGAGCAGTTCTTC. Translated: CASSPRGTSGVSYNEQFF.

The rearrangement links TRBV3-2 to TRBJ2-7; no check of the table's D call, TRBD2, against the DNA was made. TRBV3-2 is noted as a pseudogene. This CDR3 is 16 amino acids long. CDR3 region: CASSQGQRGFPYEQYF. DNA for the CDR3: TGTGCCAGCAGCCAAGGTCAGCGGGGGTTTCCCTACGAGCAGTACTTC.

This clonotype appeared many times. The chain links TRBV7-2 to TRBJ2-1; D gene ambiguous. The CDR3 extends over 14 amino acids. V shed 5 bases and J shed 0 bases, with 8 bases lying between them. The germline V gene has CDR1 SGHTA and CDR2 FQGNSA. The CDR3 reads CASSALHSYNEQFF. Written as DNA, the CDR3 is TGTGCCAGCAGCGCTCTACACTCCTACAATGAGCAGTTCTTC.

The chain joins TRBV28 to TRBJ2-1, with 7 bases matching TRBD1. J gave up 9 bases and V 6 bases, and 14 bases lay outside the gene matches. CDR1 MDHEN and CDR2 SYDVKM come from the germline V gene. The CDR3 has 15 amino acids. This chain's CDR3 is CASSSPGQFFPEQFF. Written as DNA, the CDR3 is TGTGCCAGCAGCTCGCCGGGACAGTTCTTTCCTGAGCAGTTCTTC.

This clonotype came up once. This may be a read error, as it is one base from a much larger clone. V gene TRBV27 combines with J gene TRBJ1-5; no reliable D call. This CDR3 has 16 amino acids. The V gene's germline CDR1 is MNHEY and CDR2 SMNVEV (reference sequence). The CDR3 protein is CASRSLLGWSNQPRHF. The CDR3 DNA reads TGTGCCAGCAGATCCCTTCTAGGATGGAGCAATCAGCCCCGGCATTTT.

Points on this clonotype: Possible read error: a much larger clone is one base away. The chain employs TRBV12-3 or TRBV12-4 and TRBJ1-1, with no clear D. The CDR3 sequence is 12 residues long. CDR3 sequence: CASSSQVSEVFF. In DNA form, the CDR3 reads TGTGCCAGCAGTTCCCAGGTTTCTGAAGTTTTCTTT.

This clonotype was observed many times. The V call is TRBV19, the J call TRBJ2-6, with D hard to call. CDR1 is LNHDA and CDR2 is SQIVND in the germline V gene (reference sequence). Trimming removed 0 bases from V and 2 bases from J, with 8 bases in between. The length of the CDR3 is 16 residues. CDR3 residues: CASSIDSPPGANVLTF. The CDR3 DNA reads as TGTGCCAGTAGTATAGATAGCCCTCCTGGGGCCAACGTCCTGACTTTC.

V is TRBV4-3 and J is TRBJ2-4; no reliable D call. CDR3 length: 16 amino acids. Trimming took off 5 bases at V and 6 bases at J, with 20 bases between the two ends. CDR1 LGHNA and CDR2 YSLEER come from the germline V gene. The CDR3 DNA reads as TGCGCCAGCAGCGCTCAGTCCCGCCCGCTCGGAAACATTCAGTACTTC. This codes for CASSAQSRPLGNIQYF.

This clonotype has just a few counts. The DNA of the CDR3 is TGTGCCAGCAGCGTCACGGGAGGCAGTCGGGAGCTGTTTTTT. Translation: CASSVTGGSRELFF. This chain joins TRBV9 and TRBJ2-2, with 7 bases identical to TRBD2. The V segment lost 2 bases and the J segment 9 bases; nucleotides outside the gene matches: 7. This CDR3 spans 14 amino acids. Germline V gene sequence: CDR1 SGDLS, CDR2 YYNGEE.

This clonotype was counted between two and nine times. This may be a read error: a much more frequent sequence differs by one nucleotide. V is TRBV5-5 and J is TRBJ2-5; D is undetermined. With 4 bases removed from V and 0 bases from J, the gap between germline ends came to 10 bases. Germline CDR1 and CDR2: SGHKS and YYEKEE (reference sequence). The CDR3 sequence is 14 residues long. In DNA, the CDR3 is TGTGCCAGCAGCCCGGCCGCGAACCAAGAGACCCAGTACTTC. It specifies CASSPAANQETQYF.

CDR3 amino acids: CASSLVAGVGQETQYF. In DNA, the CDR3 is TGTGCCAGCAGCTTAGTGGCGGGAGTGGGGCAAGAGACCCAGTACTTC. The V gene is TRBV13, the J gene TRBJ2-5, with 7 bases lining up with TRBD2. Germline V gene lookup returns CDR1 PRHDT and CDR2 FYEKMQ (reference sequence). The length of the CDR3 is 16 residues. V lost 1 base and J lost 2; bases outside the gene matches: 7.

This clonotype was seen a handful of times. The chain joins TRBV19 to TRBJ1-1, with no clear D. V lost 5 bases to trimming and J lost 7 bases, with 17 bases between them. Germline CDR1 reads LNHDA; CDR2 reads SQIVND (reference sequence). This CDR3 is built from 14 residues. The CDR3 protein is CASSEPYRKDEAFF. CDR3 in DNA: TGTGCCAGTAGTGAGCCCTACCGAAAGGATGAAGCTTTCTTT.

V and J are TRBV4-1 and TRBJ2-7, with 10 bases identical to TRBD1. The germline CDR1 and CDR2 sequences are MGHRA and YSYEKL. There are 15 residues in the CDR3. The V and J ends lost 0 bases and 4 bases, in that order; junction bases with no gene match: 3. CDR3 nucleotides: TGCGCCAGCAGCCAAGAGACAGGGGGCTATTACGAGCAGTACTTC. This sequence encodes CASSQETGGYYEQYF.

This clonotype was counted at least ten times. This chain links TRBV29-1 with TRBJ2-2, with 9 bases identical to TRBD1. The junction had 9 bases not matched to a gene; V was cut back by 0 bases and J by 7 bases. CDR1 and CDR2 (germline): SQVTM, ANQGSEA. The CDR3 loop spans 16 amino acids. Here the CDR3 DNA reads TGCAGCGTTGAAGAAGGAACAGGGGGCAGTATCGGGGAGCTGTTTTTT. Translation gives CSVEEGTGGSIGELFF.

With respect to this clonotype: This may come from a read error, since a much larger clone is one base off. This chain uses TRBV6-5 with TRBJ1-2; 7 bases are a match to TRBD1. The junction had 15 bases not matched to a gene; V was cut back by 10 bases and J by 1 base. Germline CDR1 reads MNHEY; CDR2 reads SVGAGI. The CDR3 sequence is 16 residues long. This chain's CDR3 is CANRALGGADNYGYTF. CDR3 nucleotide sequence: TGTGCCAACAGGGCTCTAGGGGGCGCGGATAACTATGGCTACACCTTC.

This clonotype has a handful of counts. The chain employs TRBV27 and TRBJ2-5, with 11 bases identical to TRBD2. CDR3 length equals 15 residues. Germline-derived CDR1 and CDR2 are MNHEY and SMNVEV (reference sequence). J was trimmed by 4 bases and V by 3 bases; bases with no gene match: 4. The CDR3 spells CASSFLAGGRETQYF. CDR3 nucleotides: TGTGCCAGCAGTTTTTTAGCGGGAGGGCGAGAGACCCAGTACTTC.

This clonotype was seen many times. The chain is built from TRBV6-2 or TRBV6-3 and TRBJ1-6, with D possibly matching TRBD1 (6 bases). This CDR3 has 15 amino acids. Germline V gene sequence: CDR1 MNHEY, CDR2 SVGEGT. Trimming removed 4 bases from V and 8 bases from J, with 15 bases in between. The CDR3 DNA reads TGTGCCAGCAGTTCGCAGACAGGCGGGGATTCACCCCTCCACTTT. Amino acids: CASSSQTGGDSPLHF.

The chain uses TRBV10-2 and TRBJ1-5; D is uncertain. Trimming stripped 3 bases from V and 5 bases from J, with 5 bases between. CDR1 WSHSY and CDR2 SAAADI come from the germline V gene. CDR3 length equals 12 residues. CDR3 region: CASSDSYQPQHF. CDR3 sequence (DNA): TGCGCCAGCAGTGACTCTTATCAGCCCCAGCATTTT.

The chain combines TRBV30 with TRBJ1-4, with D perhaps matching TRBD1 (6 bases). The ends were cut back, 5 bases at V and 0 bases at J, with 10 bases in the middle. The germline V gene has CDR1 GTSNPN and CDR2 SVGIG (reference sequence). This CDR3 spans 14 amino acids. The CDR3 region has the DNA TGTGCCTGGGAACAGGGTTCAACTAATGAAAAACTGTTTTTT. Encoded protein: CAWEQGSTNEKLFF. The full variable domain, completed using reference TRBV30 and TRBJ1-4, is SQTIHQWPATLVQPVGSPLSLECTVEGTSNPNLYWYRQAAGRGLQLLFYSVGIGQISSEVPQNLSASRPQDRQFILSSKKLLLSDSGFYLCAWEQGSTNEKLFFGSGTQLSVL.

A note on this clonotype: This may be a read error: a much more frequent sequence differs by one nucleotide. V is TRBV7-3 and J is TRBJ2-6, with D possibly being TRBD1 (5 bases). Germline V gene data show CDR1 as SGHTA and CDR2 as FQGTGA. CDR3 length: 14 amino acids. The CDR3 region is CASSLDAGADVLTF. For the CDR3, the DNA is TGTGCCAGCAGCTTAGATGCTGGGGCCGACGTCCTGACTTTC.

With respect to this clonotype: The junction and the germline gene differ at one end; a read error may be behind it. The chain links TRBV12-3 or TRBV12-4 to TRBJ1-5; unclear D gene. The length of the CDR3 is 15 residues. CDR3 sequence: CACSLRGLSNQPQHF. The CDR3 DNA is TGTGCCTGCAGTTTAAGAGGTCTAAGCAATCAGCCCCAGCATTTT.

In the case of this clonotype: It may be a read error: a sequence one base away is much more abundant. The chain employs TRBV18 and TRBJ2-5; D call uncertain. CDR1 and CDR2 from the germline V gene are KGHSH and LQKENI. The V end was cut by 3 bases, the J end by 3 bases, with 11 bases between. The CDR3 has 14 residues. The CDR3 loop reads CASSPRSLEETQYF. CDR3 nucleotide sequence: TGTGCCAGCTCACCGCGGAGCTTAGAAGAGACCCAGTACTTC.

This clonotype came up a few times. The CDR3 nucleotides read TGTGCCAGCAGCACCAGGGTTCAGCCCCAGCATTTT. It translates to CASSTRVQPQHF. This rearrangement joins TRBV12-3 or TRBV12-4 to TRBJ1-5; D perhaps matches TRBD1 (5 bases). V was clipped by 6 bases and J by 6 bases, with 9 bases between them. This CDR3 is 12 amino acids long.

As for this clonotype: This could be a read error, since a much larger clone is one nucleotide away. V and J are TRBV28 and TRBJ2-3; D is unclear. This CDR3 contains 15 residues. In germline, CDR1 is MDHEN, CDR2 SYDVKM. CDR3 loop: CAGSLTRFSTDTQYF. The DNA for the CDR3 is TGTGCCGGCAGTTTGACACGATTTAGCACAGATACGCAGTATTTT.

As for this clonotype: A much larger clone differs by one base, so this may be a read error. The genes are TRBV12-5 and TRBJ2-5, with 9 bases aligning to TRBD2. V lost 5 bases and J lost 4; bases outside the gene matches: 14. CDR1 LGHNT and CDR2 FRNRAP come from the germline V gene. The CDR3 is 17 amino acids. Written as DNA, the CDR3 is TGTGCTAGTGGTCCAGACATCCTGGCGGGGGGGCGAGAGACCCAGTACTTC. As protein: CASGPDILAGGRETQYF.

This clonotype was observed many times. The gene calls are TRBV5-1 and TRBJ2-1, with 10 bases aligning to TRBD2. The trim removed 1 base at V and 8 bases at J, leaving 18 bases unmatched. The germline V gene encodes CDR1 SGHRS and CDR2 YFSETQ. The CDR3 sequence is 19 residues long. The CDR3 sequence is CASSLPPILQREGLDEQFF. The CDR3 nucleotides read TGCGCCAGCAGCTTGCCGCCTATCCTTCAGCGGGAGGGCCTTGATGAGCAGTTCTTC.

In this sample, this clonotype turned up a few times. This chain uses TRBV10-3 with TRBJ2-7; 7 positions agree with TRBD1. The CDR3 spans 15 residues. Germline values: CDR1 ENHRY, CDR2 SYGVKD. V dropped 5 bases and J dropped 4; count of bases not matched to a gene: 11. The CDR3 reads CAISPDRAPAYEQYF. CDR3 DNA: TGTGCCATCAGTCCAGACAGGGCGCCCGCTTACGAGCAGTACTTC.